The clone carrying this T cell receptor beta chain came up a few times. Its antigen is not identified. Combining a sample-barcoded 5' primer with a J-beta primer mix, a second PCR ran for about 7 to 12 cycles. Each TCR beta cDNA got a 12-nucleotide random molecular identifier. TCRdb passed the 5' RACE reads through MiXCR, listing each CDR3 protein once. The table has about 800,000 distinct CDR3 sequences, just under 25% seen once. The sample is drawn from a study of blood T cells in healthy people across ages. General study results and limits: Any conclusive comparison of naive versus antigen-experienced cells was prevented by using unsorted PBMCs.

The V gene's germline CDR1 is LGHNA and CDR2 YSLEER. The V and J ends lost 0 bases and 4 bases respectively, with 19 bases between them. CDR3 length equals 18 residues. A further study also used this sample, focusing on T cells of mothers and their children. This second report adds: Each donor was one of three healthy Caucasian mothers or one of their six children. Across the analysis, no persistent microchimeric T cell clones were detected.

This clonotype originated in a boy aged 10-17 years in good health. Sequenced sample: blood. The chain uses TRBV4-3 and TRBJ2-1, with D uncertain. The CDR3 region is CASSQDLPVVGRYNEQFF. For the CDR3, the DNA is TGCGCCAGCAGCCAAGATCTACCGGTAGTGGGTAGGTACAATGAGCAGTTCTTC.